Detailed here is one TCR beta chain. The data are from a study of regulatory T cells in long-lasting Graves disease. Time point indicated: persistent/refractory GD, antithyroid drugs over 5 years with positive TRAb. Following extraction of RNA from PBMCs, that RNA was used to make the TCR library. Through Arm-PCR of CDR3 regions and iRepertoire HTBI primers, TCR beta libraries were built. TCRdb reprocessed the multiplex PCR reads with MiXCR, giving one entry per CDR3 protein. The table has more than 300,000 distinct CDR3 sequences, approximately 25% seen once; the top ten hold about 27%. The V end was cut by 0 bases, the J end by 4 bases, with 12 bases between. CDR1 is LNHNV and CDR2 is YYDKDF in the germline V gene (reference sequence). The CDR3 is made up of 15 amino acids.

This clonotype was obtained from a woman between 40 and 55 years old with Graves disease. The specimen was peripheral blood mononuclear cells (PBMCs), collected when the disease was refractory, from a patient treated with antithyroid drugs. The chain is built from TRBV15 and TRBJ1-2, with D possibly being TRBD1 (5 bases). Here the CDR3 DNA reads TGTGCCACCAGCAGAGATGTCCCCCAGGGCTATGGCTACACCTTC. Its protein is CATSRDVPQGYGYTF. Full variable domain (rest looked up from reference TRBV15 and TRBJ1-2): DAMVIQNPRYQVTQFGKPVTLSCSQTLNHNVMYWYQQKSSQAPKLLFHYYDKDFNNEADTPDNFQSRRPNTSFCFLDIRSPGLGDTAMYLCATSRDVPQGYGYTFGSGTRLTVV.